This T cell receptor beta chain was captured by sequencing in a study of T cells in narcolepsy. Turning to the study itself: Patients with NT1 or NT2 and healthy control donors were enrolled. Study results and limitations: HCRT-specific and TRIB2-specific autoreactive clonotypes appeared among same-patient CSF and blood CD4+ clonotypes. Some memory CD4+ repertoires had no autoreactive clone sequences.

Worth noting for this clone: The antigen is not known.

This table comes from immunoSEQ multiplex PCR, and its TCRdb copy is limited to in-frame clones, with some not included. The sample comprises tens of thousands of clones, roughly 85% of which are singletons, and approximately 10% rests with the top ten. V was clipped by 7 bases and J by 1 base, with 15 bases between them. The germline V gene has CDR1 SQVTM and CDR2 ANQGSEA. CDR3 length equals 14 residues. This clonotype originated in a human donor in good health. Sequencing input: memory (CD45RA-) CD4+ T cells from blood. The chain joins TRBV29-1 to TRBJ2-3; D call uncertain. In DNA form, the CDR3 reads TGCAGCGCCGAGCAGTTCTCTCGCACAGATACGCAGTATTTT. Its translation is CSAEQFSRTDTQYF.